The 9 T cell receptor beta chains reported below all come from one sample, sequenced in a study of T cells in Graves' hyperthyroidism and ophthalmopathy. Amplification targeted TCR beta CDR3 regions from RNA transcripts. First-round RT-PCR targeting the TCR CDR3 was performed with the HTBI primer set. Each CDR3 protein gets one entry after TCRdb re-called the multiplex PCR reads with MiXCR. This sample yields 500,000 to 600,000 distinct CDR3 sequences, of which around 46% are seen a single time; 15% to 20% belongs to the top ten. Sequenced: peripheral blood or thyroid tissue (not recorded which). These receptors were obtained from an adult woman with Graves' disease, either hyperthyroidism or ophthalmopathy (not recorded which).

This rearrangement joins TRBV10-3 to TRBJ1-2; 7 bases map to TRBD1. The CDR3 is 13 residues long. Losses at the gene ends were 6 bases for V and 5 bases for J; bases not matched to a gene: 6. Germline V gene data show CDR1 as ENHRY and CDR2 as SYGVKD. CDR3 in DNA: TGTGCCATCAGACGACAGGGCGAGTATGGCTACACCTTC. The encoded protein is CAIRRQGEYGYTF.

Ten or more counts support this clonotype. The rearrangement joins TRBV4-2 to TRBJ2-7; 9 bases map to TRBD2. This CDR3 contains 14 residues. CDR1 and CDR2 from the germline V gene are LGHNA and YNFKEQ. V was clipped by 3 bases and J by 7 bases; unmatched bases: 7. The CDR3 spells CASSQEPLAGEQYF. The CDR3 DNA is TGTGCCAGCAGCCAGGAACCCCTAGCGGGAGAGCAGTACTTC.

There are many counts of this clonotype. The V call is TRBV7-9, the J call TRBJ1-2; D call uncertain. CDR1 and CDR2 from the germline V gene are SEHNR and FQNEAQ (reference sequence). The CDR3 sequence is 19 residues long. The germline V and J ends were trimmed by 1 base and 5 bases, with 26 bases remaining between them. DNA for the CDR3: TGTGCCAGCAGCTTAGTACCTCGCAGGACTTCCTTTCCGACTTATGGCTACACCTTC. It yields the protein CASSLVPRRTSFPTYGYTF.

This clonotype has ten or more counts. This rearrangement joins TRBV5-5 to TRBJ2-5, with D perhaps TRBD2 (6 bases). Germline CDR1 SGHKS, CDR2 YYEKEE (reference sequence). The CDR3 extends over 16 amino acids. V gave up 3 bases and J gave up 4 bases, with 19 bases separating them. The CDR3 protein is CASSSGGGLARETQYF. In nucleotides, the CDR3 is TGTGCCAGCAGCTCGGGCGGAGGGCTAGCGAGAGAGACCCAGTACTTC.

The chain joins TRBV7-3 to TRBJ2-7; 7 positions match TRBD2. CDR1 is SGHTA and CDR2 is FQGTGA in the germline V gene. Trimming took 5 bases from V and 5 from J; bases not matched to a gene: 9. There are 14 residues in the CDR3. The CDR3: CASSHLTSFDEQYF. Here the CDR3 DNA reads TGTGCCAGCAGCCATCTGACTAGCTTCGACGAGCAGTACTTC.

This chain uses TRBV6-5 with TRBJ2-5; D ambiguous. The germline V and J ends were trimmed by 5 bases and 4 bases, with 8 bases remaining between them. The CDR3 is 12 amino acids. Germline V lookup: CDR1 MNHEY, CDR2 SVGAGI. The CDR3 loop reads CASSRTTETQYF. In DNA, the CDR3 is TGTGCCAGCAGTAGAACGACAGAGACCCAGTACTTC.

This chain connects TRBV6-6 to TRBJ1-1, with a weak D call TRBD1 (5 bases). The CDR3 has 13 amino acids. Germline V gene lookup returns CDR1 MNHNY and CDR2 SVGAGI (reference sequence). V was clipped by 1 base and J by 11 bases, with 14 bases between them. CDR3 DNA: TGTGCCAGCAGTTACTGGGAAACTGAGGGGGCTTTCTTT. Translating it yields CASSYWETEGAFF.

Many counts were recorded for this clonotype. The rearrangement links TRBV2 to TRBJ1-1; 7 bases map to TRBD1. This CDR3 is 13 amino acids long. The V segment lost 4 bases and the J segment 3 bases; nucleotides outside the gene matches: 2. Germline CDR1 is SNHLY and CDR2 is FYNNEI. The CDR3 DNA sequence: TGTGCCAGCAGTGGACAGGGCGACACTGAAGCTTTCTTT. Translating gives CASSGQGDTEAFF.

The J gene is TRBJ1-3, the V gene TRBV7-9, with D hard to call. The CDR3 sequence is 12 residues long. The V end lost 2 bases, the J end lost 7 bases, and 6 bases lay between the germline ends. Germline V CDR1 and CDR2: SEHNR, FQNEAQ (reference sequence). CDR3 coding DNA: TGTGCCAGCAGCTTACAGGCGAACACCATATATTTT. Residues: CASSLQANTIYF.